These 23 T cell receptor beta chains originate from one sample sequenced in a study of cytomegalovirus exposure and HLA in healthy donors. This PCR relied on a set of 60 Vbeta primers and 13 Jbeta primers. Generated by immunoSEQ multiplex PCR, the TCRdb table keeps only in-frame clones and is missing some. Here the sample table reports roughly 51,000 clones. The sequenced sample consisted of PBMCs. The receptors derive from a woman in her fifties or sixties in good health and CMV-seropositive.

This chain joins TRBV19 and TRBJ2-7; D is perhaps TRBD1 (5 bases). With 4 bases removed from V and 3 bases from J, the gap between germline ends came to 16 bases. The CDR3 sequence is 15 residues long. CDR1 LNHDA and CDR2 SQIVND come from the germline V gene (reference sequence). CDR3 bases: TGTGCCAGTAGTACCCAGAGAAAGGGGAACTACGAGCAGTACTTC. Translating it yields CASSTQRKGNYEQYF.

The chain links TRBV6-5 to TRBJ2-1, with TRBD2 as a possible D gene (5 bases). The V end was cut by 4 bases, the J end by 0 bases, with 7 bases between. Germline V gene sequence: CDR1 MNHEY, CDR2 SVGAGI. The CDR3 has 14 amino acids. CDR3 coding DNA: TGTGCCAGCAGTTCCCGGGACTCCTACAATGAGCAGTTCTTC. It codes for CASSSRDSYNEQFF.

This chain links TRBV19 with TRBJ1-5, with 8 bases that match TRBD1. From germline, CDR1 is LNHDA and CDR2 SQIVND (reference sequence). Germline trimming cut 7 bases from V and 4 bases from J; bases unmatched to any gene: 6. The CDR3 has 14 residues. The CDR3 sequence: CASNLRDRNQPQHF. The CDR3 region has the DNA TGTGCCAGTAATCTGAGGGACAGGAATCAGCCCCAGCATTTT.

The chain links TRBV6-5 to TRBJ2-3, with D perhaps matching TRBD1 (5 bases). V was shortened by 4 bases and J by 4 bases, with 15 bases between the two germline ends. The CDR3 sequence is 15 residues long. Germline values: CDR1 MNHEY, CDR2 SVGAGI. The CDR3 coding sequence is TGTGCCAGCAGTTTACGCAGGGATGGGGCAGATACGCAGTATTTT. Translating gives CASSLRRDGADTQYF.

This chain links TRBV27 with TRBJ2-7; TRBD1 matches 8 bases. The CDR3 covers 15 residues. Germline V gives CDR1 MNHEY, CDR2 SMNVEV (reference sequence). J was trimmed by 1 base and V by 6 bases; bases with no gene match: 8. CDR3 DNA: TGTGCCAGCAGGGCCAGGACAGGGTTTTCCTACGAGCAGTACTTC. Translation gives CASRARTGFSYEQYF.

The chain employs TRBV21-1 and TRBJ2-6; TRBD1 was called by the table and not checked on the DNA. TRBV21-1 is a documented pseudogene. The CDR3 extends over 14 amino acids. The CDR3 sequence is CASRKGPRANVLTF. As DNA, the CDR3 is TGTGCCAGCAGGAAGGGGCCAAGGGCCAACGTCCTGACTTTC.

The CDR3 protein is CAWSVSGIGGYTF. The DNA for the CDR3 is TGTGCCTGGAGTGTATCAGGCATAGGTGGCTACACCTTC. This rearrangement joins TRBV30 to TRBJ1-2; no firm D call. CDR3 length: 13 residues. V was shortened by 0 bases and J by 7 bases, with 12 bases between the two germline ends. Germline CDR1 reads GTSNPN; CDR2 reads SVGIG (reference sequence). Variable domain in full (rest from reference TRBV30 and TRBJ1-2): SQTIHQWPATLVQPVGSPLSLECTVEGTSNPNLYWYRQAAGRGLQLLFYSVGIGQISSEVPQNLSASRPQDRQFILSSKKLLLSDSGFYLCAWSVSGIGGYTFGSGTRLTVV.

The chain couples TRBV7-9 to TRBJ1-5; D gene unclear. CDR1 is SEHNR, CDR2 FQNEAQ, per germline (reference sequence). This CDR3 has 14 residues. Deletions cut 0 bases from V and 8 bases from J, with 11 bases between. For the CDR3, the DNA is TGTGCCAGCAGCTTAGCTTCTGTGAGAGAGCCCCAGCATTTT. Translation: CASSLASVREPQHF.

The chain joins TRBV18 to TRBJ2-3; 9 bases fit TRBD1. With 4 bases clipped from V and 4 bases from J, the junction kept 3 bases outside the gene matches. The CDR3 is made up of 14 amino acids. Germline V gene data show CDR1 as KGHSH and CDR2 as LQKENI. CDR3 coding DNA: TGTGCCAGCTCACGGACAGGGGCGTCAGATACGCAGTATTTT. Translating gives CASSRTGASDTQYF.

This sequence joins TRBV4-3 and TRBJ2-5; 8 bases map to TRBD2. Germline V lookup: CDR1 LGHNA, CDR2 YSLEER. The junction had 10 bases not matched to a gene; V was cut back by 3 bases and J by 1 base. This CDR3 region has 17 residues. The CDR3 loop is CASSQARSGGPQETQYF. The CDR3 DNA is TGCGCCAGCAGCCAGGCACGGAGCGGGGGTCCCCAAGAGACCCAGTACTTC.

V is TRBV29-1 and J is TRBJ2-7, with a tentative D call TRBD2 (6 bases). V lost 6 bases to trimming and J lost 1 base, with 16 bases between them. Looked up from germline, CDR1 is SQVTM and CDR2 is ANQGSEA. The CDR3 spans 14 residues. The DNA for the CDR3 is TGCAGCGTGCACCGGGAGACGGGGTCCTACGAGCAGTACTTC. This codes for CSVHRETGSYEQYF.

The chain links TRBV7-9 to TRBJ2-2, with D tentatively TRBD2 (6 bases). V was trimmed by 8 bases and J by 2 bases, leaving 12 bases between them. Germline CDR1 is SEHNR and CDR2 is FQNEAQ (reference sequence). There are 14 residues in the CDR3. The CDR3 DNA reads TGTGCCAGCCCCTGGGAGGCTAACACCGGGGAGCTGTTTTTT. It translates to CASPWEANTGELFF. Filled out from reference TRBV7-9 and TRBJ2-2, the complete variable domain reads DTGVSQNPRHKITKRGQNVTFRCDPISEHNRLYWYRQTLGQGPEFLTYFQNEAQLEKSRLLSDRFSAERPKGSFSTLEIQRTEQGDSAMYLCASPWEANTGELFFGEGSRLTVL.

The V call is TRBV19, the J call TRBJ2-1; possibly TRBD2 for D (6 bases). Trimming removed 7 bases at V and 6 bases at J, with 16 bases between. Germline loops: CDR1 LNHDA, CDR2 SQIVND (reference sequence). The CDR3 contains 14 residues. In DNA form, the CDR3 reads TGTGCCAGTATGGCACTAGCCCTTGGCAATGAGCAGTTCTTC. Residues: CASMALALGNEQFF.

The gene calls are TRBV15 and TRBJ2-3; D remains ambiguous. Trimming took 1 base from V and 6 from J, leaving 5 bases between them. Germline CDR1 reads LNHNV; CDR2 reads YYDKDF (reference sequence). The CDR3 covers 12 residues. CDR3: CATSRARDTQYF. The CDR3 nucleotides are TGTGCCACCAGCAGAGCGAGGGATACGCAGTATTTT.

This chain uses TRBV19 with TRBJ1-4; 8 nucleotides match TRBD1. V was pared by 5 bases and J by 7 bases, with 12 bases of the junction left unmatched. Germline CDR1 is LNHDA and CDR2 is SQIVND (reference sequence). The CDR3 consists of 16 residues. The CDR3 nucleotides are TGTGCCAGTAGTCCCCTGATGCAGGGGGCAGGTGAAAAACTGTTTTTT. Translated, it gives CASSPLMQGAGEKLFF.

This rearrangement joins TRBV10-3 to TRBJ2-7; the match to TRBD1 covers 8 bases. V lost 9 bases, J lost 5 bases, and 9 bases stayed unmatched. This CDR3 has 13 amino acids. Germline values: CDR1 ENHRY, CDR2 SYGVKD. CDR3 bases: TGTGCCATTAAACAGGGGGTAGTAGACGAGCAGTACTTC. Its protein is CAIKQGVVDEQYF.

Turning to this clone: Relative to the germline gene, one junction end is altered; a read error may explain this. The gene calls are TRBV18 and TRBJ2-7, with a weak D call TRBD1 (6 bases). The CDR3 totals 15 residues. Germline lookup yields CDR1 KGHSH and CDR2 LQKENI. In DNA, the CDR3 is TGTGCCAGCTCACTTGGCAGGGGTTCCTCCAACGAGCAGTACTTC. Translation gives CASSLGRGSSNEQYF.

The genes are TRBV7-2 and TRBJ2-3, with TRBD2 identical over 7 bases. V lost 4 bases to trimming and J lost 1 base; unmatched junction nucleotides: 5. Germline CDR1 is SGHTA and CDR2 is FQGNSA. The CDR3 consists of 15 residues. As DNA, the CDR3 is TGTGCCAGCAGCTCGACTAGCTTAGGCACAGATACGCAGTATTTT. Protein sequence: CASSSTSLGTDTQYF.

The CDR3 loop is CATSRPGLESNEQFF. The CDR3 DNA sequence: TGTGCCACCAGCAGACCGGGACTAGAGAGCAATGAGCAGTTCTTC. The rearrangement joins TRBV15 to TRBJ2-1; 8 bases line up with TRBD2. CDR1 and CDR2 (germline): LNHNV, YYDKDF (reference sequence). The trim removed 2 bases at V and 6 bases at J, leaving 6 bases unmatched. There are 15 residues in the CDR3.

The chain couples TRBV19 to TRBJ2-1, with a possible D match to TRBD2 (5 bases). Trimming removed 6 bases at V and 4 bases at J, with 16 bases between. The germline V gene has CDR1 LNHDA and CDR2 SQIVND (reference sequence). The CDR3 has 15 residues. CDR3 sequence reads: CASSRDRGRYNEQFF. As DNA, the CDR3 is TGTGCCAGTAGCCGAGACCGGGGTAGGTACAATGAGCAGTTCTTC.

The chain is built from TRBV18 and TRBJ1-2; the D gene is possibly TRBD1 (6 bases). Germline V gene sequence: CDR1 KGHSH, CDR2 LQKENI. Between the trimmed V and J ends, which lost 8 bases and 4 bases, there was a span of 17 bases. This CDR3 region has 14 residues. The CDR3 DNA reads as TGTGCCAGCCGATCGGACAGTACCTCCTATGGCTACACCTTC. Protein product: CASRSDSTSYGYTF.

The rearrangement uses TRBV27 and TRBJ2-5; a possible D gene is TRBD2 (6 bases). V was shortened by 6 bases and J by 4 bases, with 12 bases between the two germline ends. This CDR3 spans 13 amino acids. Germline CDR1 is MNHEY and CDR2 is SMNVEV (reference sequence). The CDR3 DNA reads TGTGCCAGCAGCCCGACAGCGGGAGAGACCCAGTACTTC. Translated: CASSPTAGETQYF.

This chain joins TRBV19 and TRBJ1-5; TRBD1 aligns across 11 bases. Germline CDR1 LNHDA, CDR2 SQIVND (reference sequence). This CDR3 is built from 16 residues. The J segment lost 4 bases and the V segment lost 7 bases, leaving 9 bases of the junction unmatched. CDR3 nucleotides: TGTGCCAGTACCCCCCGGGACAGGGGGGCGAATCAGCCCCAGCATTTT. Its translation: CASTPRDRGANQPQHF.